These 5 T cell receptor beta chains share one sample of origin, sequenced in a study of CD8+CD57+ T cells in acquired aplastic anemia. Only patients with CD8+CD57+ cell expansion on flow cytometry were chosen for sequencing. Profiles of TCR beta VDJ and CDR3 were generated from a genomic DNA template. TCRdb re-derived calls from the reads in MiXCR, one entry per CDR3 protein. The data show about 180,000 distinct CDR3 sequences, about half seen once. Sequencing used sorted CD4+, CD8+, or CD8+CD57+ T cells (not recorded which) from PBMCs. These TCRs come from a human donor with aplastic anemia.

This clonotype has just a few counts. The V call is TRBV2, the J call TRBJ2-3; no clear D gene. Germline assignment: CDR1 SNHLY and CDR2 FYNNEI. The V and J ends lost 6 bases and 2 bases respectively, with 9 bases between them. The CDR3 has 13 residues. As DNA, the CDR3 is TGTGCCAGCAGCCCTACACCCACAGATACGCAGTATTTT. Residues: CASSPTPTDTQYF. Looking up the rest from reference TRBV2 and TRBJ2-3 gives the full variable domain: EPEVTQTPSHQVTQMGQEVILRCVPISNHLYFYWYRQILGQKVEFLVSFYNNEISEKSEIFDDQFSVERPDGSNFTLKIRSTKLEDSAMYFCASSPTPTDTQYFGPGTRLTVL.

This clonotype appeared a few times. This chain connects TRBV15 to TRBJ1-6; D remains ambiguous. The germline V gene encodes CDR1 LNHNV and CDR2 YYDKDF (reference sequence). The CDR3 runs 15 residues. V gave up 0 bases and J gave up 10 bases, with 13 bases separating them. DNA of the CDR3: TGTGCCACCAGCAGAGATCCGTCCGGAGGGTCACCCCTCCACTTT. Protein sequence: CATSRDPSGGSPLHF.

This clonotype was observed at least ten times. The chain has TRBV7-9 and TRBJ1-4, with a possible D match to TRBD1 (6 bases). Trimming stripped 5 bases from V and 4 bases from J, with 14 bases between. The CDR3 totals 15 residues. Germline loops: CDR1 SEHNR, CDR2 FQNEAQ (reference sequence). The chain's CDR3 is CASSRSPGVNEKLFF. In DNA, the CDR3 is TGTGCCAGCAGCCGGTCGCCAGGGGTTAATGAAAAACTGTTTTTT.

The chain carries TRBV15 and TRBJ1-5; the D gene is possibly TRBD1 (5 bases). The CDR3 has 15 amino acids. Germline CDR1 is LNHNV and CDR2 is YYDKDF (reference sequence). The V and J ends lost 5 bases and 1 base respectively, with 12 bases between them. The CDR3 nucleotides are TGTGCCACCAGCGCTCACCGGGACAGCAATCAGCCCCAGCATTTT. The encoded protein is CATSAHRDSNQPQHF.

This sequence joins TRBV12-3 or TRBV12-4 and TRBJ2-2; D may correspond to TRBD1 or TRBD2 (5 bases each). Between the trimmed V and J ends, which lost 6 bases and 6 bases, there was a span of 14 bases. The CDR3 runs 14 residues. The chain's CDR3 is CASRPTGTAGELFF. The CDR3 DNA sequence: TGTGCCAGCAGACCCACGGGGACCGCCGGGGAGCTGTTTTTT.